The 5 T cell receptor beta chains in this list originate from one sample, sequenced in a study of beta chain features in type 1 diabetes. As every portion of the isolated RNA was reverse transcribed, the sequencing read expressed TCRB transcripts. The method was immunoSEQ multiplex PCR; TCRdb's version includes in-frame clones alone and lacks a portion of them. Of hundreds of thousands of clones in the sample, 30% were seen once. The material sequenced was naive CD4+ T cells from blood. Every receptor here comes from a man between 18 and 35 years old in good health.

The CDR3 sequence is CASSPRSGYNEQFF. The CDR3 DNA reads as TGTGCCAGCAGCCCCCGTAGCGGGTACAATGAGCAGTTCTTC. The chain joins TRBV7-9 to TRBJ2-1, with 7 nucleotides matching TRBD2. V shed 5 bases and J 4 bases; nucleotides not matched to a gene: 5. The CDR3 consists of 14 residues. Germline V gene sequence: CDR1 SEHNR, CDR2 FQNEAQ (reference sequence).

In DNA form, the CDR3 reads TGCAGCGTCAATAGCGGGAGTCTTTATAGCACAGATACGCAGTATTTT. Protein sequence: CSVNSGSLYSTDTQYF. The V gene is TRBV29-1, the J gene TRBJ2-3; 9 nucleotides agree with TRBD2. The CDR3 runs 16 residues. J was trimmed by 0 bases and V by 6 bases; bases with no gene match: 10. Germline V lookup: CDR1 SQVTM, CDR2 ANQGSEA.

This chain links TRBV19 with TRBJ2-3; D is unclear. The V end lost 3 bases, the J end lost 4 bases, and 8 bases lay between the germline ends. This CDR3 comprises 13 residues. Germline V CDR1 and CDR2: LNHDA, SQIVND (reference sequence). For the CDR3, the DNA is TGTGCCAGTAGTATCAACTACCCAGATACGCAGTATTTT. This codes for CASSINYPDTQYF.

This clone was seen a few times. This chain joins TRBV13 and TRBJ2-3, with 15 bases matching TRBD2. The germline V gene encodes CDR1 PRHDT and CDR2 FYEKMQ (reference sequence). The J segment lost 2 bases and the V segment lost 6 bases, leaving 6 bases of the junction unmatched. The CDR3 is 17 amino acids. The CDR3 DNA sequence: TGTGCCAGCAGTCGGGGACTAGCGGGAGGAACCACAGATACGCAGTATTTT. It codes for CASSRGLAGGTTDTQYF.

The rearrangement joins TRBV5-4 to TRBJ2-3; D is undetermined. The CDR3 extends over 13 amino acids. The germline CDR1 and CDR2 sequences are SGHNT and YYREEE (reference sequence). V was pared by 5 bases and J by 4 bases, with 11 bases between. The CDR3 region is CASSSSGPDTQYF. As DNA, the CDR3 is TGTGCCAGCAGTTCATCGGGCCCAGATACGCAGTATTTT.